This T cell receptor (beta chain) was sequenced in a study of blood T cell repertoires in COVID-19. Study background: Acute-phase and convalescent COVID-19 samples originated in the United States, Italy and Spain. T cells, B-cell-depleted T cells, or PBMCs provided the cDNA or gDNA that served as material.

Original data processing: It was from reference gene primer amplification that nucleated cell counts were estimated. Clones were read by immunoSEQ multiplex PCR, and TCRdb kept only the in-frame ones, dropping some. The V and J calls and the clone size are those of that table, but D and trimming were determined from the DNA. The sample holds about 210,000 clones, around 92% seen once. The CDR3 has 13 residues. The V end was cut by 5 bases, the J end by 0 bases, with 7 bases between. This rearrangement joins TRBV12-3 or TRBV12-4 to TRBJ1-2; the D is unclear. Sequencing was done on a sample of peripheral blood. The source of this sequence is a young man with acute or convalescent COVID-19. The CDR3, as DNA: TGTGCCAGCAGTAGTTCGGCTAACTATGGCTACACCTTC. It translates to CASSSSANYGYTF.